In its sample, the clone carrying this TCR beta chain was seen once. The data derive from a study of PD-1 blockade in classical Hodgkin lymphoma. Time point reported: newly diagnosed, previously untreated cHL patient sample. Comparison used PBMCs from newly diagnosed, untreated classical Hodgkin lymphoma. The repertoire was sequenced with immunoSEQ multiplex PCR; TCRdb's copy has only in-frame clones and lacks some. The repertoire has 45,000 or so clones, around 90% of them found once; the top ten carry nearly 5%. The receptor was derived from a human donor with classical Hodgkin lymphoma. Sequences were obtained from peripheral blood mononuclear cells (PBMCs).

The CDR3 DNA reads as TGCGCCAGCAGCCCTGCAGGCACGTGGGCATCCTACGAGCAGTACTTC. Its translation: CASSPAGTWASYEQYF. The chain carries TRBV4-1 and TRBJ2-7; D not resolved. With 4 bases removed from V and 1 base from J, the gap between germline ends came to 17 bases. The germline gives CDR1 MGHRA, CDR2 YSYEKL. The CDR3 contains 16 residues.